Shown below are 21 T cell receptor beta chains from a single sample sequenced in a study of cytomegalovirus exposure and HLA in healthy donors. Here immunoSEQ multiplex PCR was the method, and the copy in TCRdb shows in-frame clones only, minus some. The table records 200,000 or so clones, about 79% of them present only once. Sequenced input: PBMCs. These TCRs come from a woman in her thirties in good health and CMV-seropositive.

The DNA for the CDR3 is TGTGCCACCAGCAGTAGTTTTGGAGGGAGGCCAGATACGCAGTATTTT. It translates to CATSSSFGGRPDTQYF. V and J are TRBV15 and TRBJ2-3, with D perhaps TRBD2 (6 bases). Trimming shortened V by 3 bases and J by 4 bases, and 17 bases separated the two germline ends. CDR3 length: 16 amino acids. The germline CDR1 and CDR2 sequences are LNHNV and YYDKDF (reference sequence).

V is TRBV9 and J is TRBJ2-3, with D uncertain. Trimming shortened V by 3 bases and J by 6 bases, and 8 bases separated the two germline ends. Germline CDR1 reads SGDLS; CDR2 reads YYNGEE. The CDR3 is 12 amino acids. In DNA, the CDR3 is TGTGCCAGCAGCGGATCCCGGGATACGCAGTATTTT. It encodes CASSGSRDTQYF.

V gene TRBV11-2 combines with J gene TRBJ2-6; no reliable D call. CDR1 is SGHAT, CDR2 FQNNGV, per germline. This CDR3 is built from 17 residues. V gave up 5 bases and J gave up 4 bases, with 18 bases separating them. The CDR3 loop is CASSRRGASDGANVLTF. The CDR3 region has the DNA TGTGCCAGCAGCCGTCGAGGTGCGTCAGACGGGGCCAACGTCCTGACTTTC. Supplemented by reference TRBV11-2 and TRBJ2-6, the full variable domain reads EAGVAQSPRYKIIEKRQSVAFWCNPISGHATLYWYQQILGQGPKLLIQFQNNGVVDDSQLPKDRFSAERLKGVDSTLKIQPAKLEDSAVYLCASSRRGASDGANVLTFGAGSRLTVL.

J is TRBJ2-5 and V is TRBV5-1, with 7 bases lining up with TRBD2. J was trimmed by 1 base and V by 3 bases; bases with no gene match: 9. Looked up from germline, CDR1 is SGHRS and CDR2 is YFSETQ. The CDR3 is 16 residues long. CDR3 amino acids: CASSYGSGTTQETQYF. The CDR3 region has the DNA TGCGCCAGCAGCTACGGGTCCGGGACTACCCAAGAGACCCAGTACTTC.

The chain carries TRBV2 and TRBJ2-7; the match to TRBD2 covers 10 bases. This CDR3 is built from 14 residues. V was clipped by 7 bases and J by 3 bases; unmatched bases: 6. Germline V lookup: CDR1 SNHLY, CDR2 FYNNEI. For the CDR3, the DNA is TGTGCCAGCACGAGGACTAGCGGAGGCTACGAGCAGTACTTC. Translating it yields CASTRTSGGYEQYF. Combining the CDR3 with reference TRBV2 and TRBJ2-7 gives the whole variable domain EPEVTQTPSHQVTQMGQEVILRCVPISNHLYFYWYRQILGQKVEFLVSFYNNEISEKSEIFDDQFSVERPDGSNFTLKIRSTKLEDSAMYFCASTRTSGGYEQYFGPGTRLTVT.

The CDR3 region has the DNA TGTGCCAGCAGTTACCGGGAGGGCCGGTACGAGCAGTACTTC. Amino acids: CASSYREGRYEQYF. The chain joins TRBV6-6 to TRBJ2-7, with 8 positions matching TRBD2. The CDR3 extends over 14 amino acids. The germline V gene has CDR1 MNHNY and CDR2 SVGAGI (reference sequence). V was clipped by 2 bases and J by 4 bases; unmatched bases: 4.

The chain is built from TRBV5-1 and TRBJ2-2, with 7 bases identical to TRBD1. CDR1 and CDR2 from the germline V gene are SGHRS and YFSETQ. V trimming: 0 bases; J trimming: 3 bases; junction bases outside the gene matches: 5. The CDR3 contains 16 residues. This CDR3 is CASSLEGASDTGELFF. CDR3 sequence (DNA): TGCGCCAGCAGCTTGGAGGGGGCGTCGGACACCGGGGAGCTGTTTTTT.

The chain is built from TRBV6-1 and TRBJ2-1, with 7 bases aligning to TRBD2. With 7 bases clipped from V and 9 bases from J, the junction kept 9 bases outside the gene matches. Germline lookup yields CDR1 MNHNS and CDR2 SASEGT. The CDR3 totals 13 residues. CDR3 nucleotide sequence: TGTGCCAGCAAATGGGCGGGAGCGAGTGAGCAGTTCTTC. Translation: CASKWAGASEQFF.

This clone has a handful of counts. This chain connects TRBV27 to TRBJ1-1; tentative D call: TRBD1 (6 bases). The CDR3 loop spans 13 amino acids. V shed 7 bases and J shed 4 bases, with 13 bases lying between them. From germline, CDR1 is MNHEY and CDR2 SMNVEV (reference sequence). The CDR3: CASNPQGGTEAFF. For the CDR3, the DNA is TGTGCCAGCAACCCACAGGGCGGCACTGAAGCTTTCTTT.

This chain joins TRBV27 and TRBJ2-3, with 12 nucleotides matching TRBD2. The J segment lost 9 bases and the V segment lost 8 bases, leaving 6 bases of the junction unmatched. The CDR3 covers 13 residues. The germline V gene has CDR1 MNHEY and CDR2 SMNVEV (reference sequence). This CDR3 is CASGLAGGHTQYF. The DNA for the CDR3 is TGTGCCAGCGGCCTAGCGGGAGGGCACACGCAGTATTTT.

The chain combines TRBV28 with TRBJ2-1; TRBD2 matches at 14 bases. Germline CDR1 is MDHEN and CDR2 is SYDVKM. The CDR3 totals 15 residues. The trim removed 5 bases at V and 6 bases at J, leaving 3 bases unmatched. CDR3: CASSHGTSGGNEQFF. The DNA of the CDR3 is TGTGCCAGCAGTCACGGGACTAGCGGGGGCAATGAGCAGTTCTTC.

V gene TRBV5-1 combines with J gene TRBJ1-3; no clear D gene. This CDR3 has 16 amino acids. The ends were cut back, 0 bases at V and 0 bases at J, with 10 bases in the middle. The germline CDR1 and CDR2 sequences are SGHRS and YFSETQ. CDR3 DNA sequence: TGCGCCAGCAGCTTGGAAGCGCAATCCTCTGGAAACACCATATATTTT. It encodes CASSLEAQSSGNTIYF.

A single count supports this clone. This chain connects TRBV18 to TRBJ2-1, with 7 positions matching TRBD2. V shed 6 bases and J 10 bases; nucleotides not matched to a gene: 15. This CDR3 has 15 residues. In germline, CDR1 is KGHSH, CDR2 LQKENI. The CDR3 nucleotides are TGTGCCAGCTCGGCTCAGGGTGGGGAGGGCCGCGAGCAGTTCTTC. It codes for CASSAQGGEGREQFF.

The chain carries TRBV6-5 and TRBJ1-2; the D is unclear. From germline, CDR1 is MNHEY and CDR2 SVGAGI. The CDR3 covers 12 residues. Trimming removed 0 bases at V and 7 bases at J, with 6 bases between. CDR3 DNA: TGTGCCAGCAGTTACTCAGACACTGGCTACACCTTC. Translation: CASSYSDTGYTF.

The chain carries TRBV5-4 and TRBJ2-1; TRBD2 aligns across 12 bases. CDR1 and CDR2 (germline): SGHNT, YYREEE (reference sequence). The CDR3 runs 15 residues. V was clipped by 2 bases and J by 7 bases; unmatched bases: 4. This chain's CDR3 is CASSLGTSGLNEQFF. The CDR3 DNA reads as TGTGCCAGCAGCTTAGGGACTAGCGGGCTTAATGAGCAGTTCTTC.

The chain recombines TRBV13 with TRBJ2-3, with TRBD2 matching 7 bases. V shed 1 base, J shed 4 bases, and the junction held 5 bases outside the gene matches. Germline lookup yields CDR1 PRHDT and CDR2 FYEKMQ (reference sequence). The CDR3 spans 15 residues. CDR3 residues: CASSLAAGESDTQYF. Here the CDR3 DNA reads TGTGCCAGCAGCTTAGCGGCGGGAGAATCAGATACGCAGTATTTT.

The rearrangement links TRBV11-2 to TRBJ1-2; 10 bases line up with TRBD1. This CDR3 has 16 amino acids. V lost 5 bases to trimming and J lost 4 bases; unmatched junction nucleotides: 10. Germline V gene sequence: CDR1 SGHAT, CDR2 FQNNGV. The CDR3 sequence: CASSPTRDRGGYGYTF. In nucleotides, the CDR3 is TGTGCCAGCAGCCCTACCCGGGACAGGGGTGGCTATGGCTACACCTTC. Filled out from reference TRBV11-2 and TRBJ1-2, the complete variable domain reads EAGVAQSPRYKIIEKRQSVAFWCNPISGHATLYWYQQILGQGPKLLIQFQNNGVVDDSQLPKDRFSAERLKGVDSTLKIQPAKLEDSAVYLCASSPTRDRGGYGYTFGSGTRLTVV.

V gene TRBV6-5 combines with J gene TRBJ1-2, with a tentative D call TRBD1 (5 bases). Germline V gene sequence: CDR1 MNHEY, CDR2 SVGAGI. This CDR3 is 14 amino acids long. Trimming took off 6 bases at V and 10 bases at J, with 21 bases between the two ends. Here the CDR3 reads CASSSGTENLVYTF. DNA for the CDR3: TGTGCCAGCAGCTCCGGGACTGAGAATCTAGTCTACACCTTC.

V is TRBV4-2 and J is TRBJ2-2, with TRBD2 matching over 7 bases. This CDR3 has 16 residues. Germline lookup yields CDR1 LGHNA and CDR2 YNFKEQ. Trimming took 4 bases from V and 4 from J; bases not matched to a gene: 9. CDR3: CASSRGLGGSTGELFF. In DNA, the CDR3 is TGTGCCAGCAGCCGAGGACTGGGGGGGAGCACCGGGGAGCTGTTTTTT.

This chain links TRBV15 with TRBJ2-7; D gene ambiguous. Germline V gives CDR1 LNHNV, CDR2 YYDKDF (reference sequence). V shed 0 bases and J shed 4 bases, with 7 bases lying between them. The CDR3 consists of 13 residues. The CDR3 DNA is TGTGCCACCAGCAGAGAAAACCAGTACGAGCAGTACTTC. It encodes CATSRENQYEQYF.

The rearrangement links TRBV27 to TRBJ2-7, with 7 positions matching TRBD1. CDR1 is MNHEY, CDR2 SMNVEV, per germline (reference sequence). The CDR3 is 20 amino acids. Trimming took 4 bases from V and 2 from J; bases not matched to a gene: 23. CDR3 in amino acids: CASSSLRDRGVAEYPYEQYF. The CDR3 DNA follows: TGTGCCAGCAGTTCGCTACGGGACAGAGGAGTGGCCGAATACCCCTACGAGCAGTACTTC.